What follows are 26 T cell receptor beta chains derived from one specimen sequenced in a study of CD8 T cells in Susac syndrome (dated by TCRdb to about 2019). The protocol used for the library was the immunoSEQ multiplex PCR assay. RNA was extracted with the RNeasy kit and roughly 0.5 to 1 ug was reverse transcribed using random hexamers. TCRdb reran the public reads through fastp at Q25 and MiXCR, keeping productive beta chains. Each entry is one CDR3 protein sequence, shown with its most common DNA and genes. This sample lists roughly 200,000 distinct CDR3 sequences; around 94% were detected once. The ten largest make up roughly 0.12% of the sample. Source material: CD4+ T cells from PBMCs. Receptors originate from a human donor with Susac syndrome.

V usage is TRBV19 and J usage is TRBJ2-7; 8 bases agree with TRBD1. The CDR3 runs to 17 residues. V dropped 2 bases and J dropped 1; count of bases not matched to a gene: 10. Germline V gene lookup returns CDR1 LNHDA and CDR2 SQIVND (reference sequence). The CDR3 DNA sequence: TGTGCCAGTAGTATAACCCCCTCGGACAGGGCATCCTACGAGCAGTACTTC. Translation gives CASSITPSDRASYEQYF. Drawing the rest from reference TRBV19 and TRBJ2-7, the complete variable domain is DGGITQSPKYLFRKEGQNVTLSCEQNLNHDAMYWYRQDPGQGLRLIYYSQIVNDFQKGDIAEGYSVSREKKESFPLTVTSAQKNPTAFYLCASSITPSDRASYEQYFGPGTRLTVT.

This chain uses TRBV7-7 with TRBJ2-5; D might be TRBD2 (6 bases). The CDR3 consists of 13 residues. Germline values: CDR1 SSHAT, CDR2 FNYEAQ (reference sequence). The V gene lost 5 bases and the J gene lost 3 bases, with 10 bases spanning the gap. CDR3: CASSPRGKETQYF. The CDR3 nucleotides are TGTGCCAGCAGCCCGCGGGGTAAAGAGACCCAGTACTTC.

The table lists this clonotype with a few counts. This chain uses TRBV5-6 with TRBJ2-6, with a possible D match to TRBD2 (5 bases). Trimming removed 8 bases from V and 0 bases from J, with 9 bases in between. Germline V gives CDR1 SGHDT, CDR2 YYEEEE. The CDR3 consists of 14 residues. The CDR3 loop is CASSEGSGANVLTF. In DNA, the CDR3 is TGTGCCAGTAGCGAGGGCTCTGGGGCCAACGTCCTGACTTTC.

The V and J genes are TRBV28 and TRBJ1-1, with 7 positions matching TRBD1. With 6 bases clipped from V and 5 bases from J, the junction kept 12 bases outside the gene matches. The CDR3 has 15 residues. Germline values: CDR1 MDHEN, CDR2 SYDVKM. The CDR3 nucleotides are TGTGCCAGCAGACCGATGAGGGGGCGCAGGACTGAAGCTTTCTTT. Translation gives CASRPMRGRRTEAFF.

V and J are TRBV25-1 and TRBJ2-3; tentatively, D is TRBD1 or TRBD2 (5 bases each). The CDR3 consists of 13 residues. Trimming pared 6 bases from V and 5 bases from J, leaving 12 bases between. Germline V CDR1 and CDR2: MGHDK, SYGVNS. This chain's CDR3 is CASRRGSGDTQYF. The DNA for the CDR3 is TGTGCCAGCAGGAGGGGCTCGGGAGATACGCAGTATTTT.

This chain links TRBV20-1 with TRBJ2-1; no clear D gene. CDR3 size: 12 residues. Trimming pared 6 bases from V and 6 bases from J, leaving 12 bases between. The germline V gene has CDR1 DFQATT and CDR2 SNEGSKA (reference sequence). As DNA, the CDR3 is TGCAGTGCCCCCTCGAAGGCCAATGAGCAGTTCTTC. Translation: CSAPSKANEQFF.

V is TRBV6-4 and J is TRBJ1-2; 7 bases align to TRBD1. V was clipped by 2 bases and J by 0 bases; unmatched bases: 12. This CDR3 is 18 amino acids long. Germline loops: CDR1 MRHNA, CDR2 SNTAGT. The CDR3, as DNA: TGTGCCAGCAGTGACCAGTTTTTCCGGGACAGATCTAACTATGGCTACACCTTC. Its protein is CASSDQFFRDRSNYGYTF.

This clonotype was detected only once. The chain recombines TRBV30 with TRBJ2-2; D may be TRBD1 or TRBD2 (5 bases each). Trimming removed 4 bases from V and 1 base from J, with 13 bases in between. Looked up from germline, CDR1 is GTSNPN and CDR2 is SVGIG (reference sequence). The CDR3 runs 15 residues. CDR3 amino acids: CAWNRDPRNTGELFF. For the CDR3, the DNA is TGTGCCTGGAACCGGGACCCAAGGAACACCGGGGAGCTGTTTTTT. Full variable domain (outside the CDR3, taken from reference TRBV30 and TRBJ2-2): SQTIHQWPATLVQPVGSPLSLECTVEGTSNPNLYWYRQAAGRGLQLLFYSVGIGQISSEVPQNLSASRPQDRQFILSSKKLLLSDSGFYLCAWNRDPRNTGELFFGEGSRLTVL.

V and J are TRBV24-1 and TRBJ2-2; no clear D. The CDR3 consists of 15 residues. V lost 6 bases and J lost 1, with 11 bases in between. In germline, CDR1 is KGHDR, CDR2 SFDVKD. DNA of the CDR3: TGTGCCACCAGTTCCCCTAATGGGAACACCGGGGAGCTGTTTTTT. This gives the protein CATSSPNGNTGELFF.

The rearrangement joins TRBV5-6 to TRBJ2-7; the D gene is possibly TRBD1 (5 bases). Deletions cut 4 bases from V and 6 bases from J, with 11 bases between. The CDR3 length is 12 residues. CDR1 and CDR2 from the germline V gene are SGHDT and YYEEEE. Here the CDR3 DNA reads TGTGCCAGCAGCCCACAGGATTCCGAGCAGTACTTC. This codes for CASSPQDSEQYF.

CDR3 nucleotide sequence: TGCAGCGTCGGGACTAGCGGAAGCTCCTACGAGCAGTACTTC. Translating gives CSVGTSGSSYEQYF. The chain has TRBV29-1 and TRBJ2-7; 11 bases agree with TRBD2. V was pared by 6 bases and J by 0 bases, with 4 bases of the junction left unmatched. The V gene's germline CDR1 is SQVTM and CDR2 ANQGSEA. The CDR3 is 14 residues long.

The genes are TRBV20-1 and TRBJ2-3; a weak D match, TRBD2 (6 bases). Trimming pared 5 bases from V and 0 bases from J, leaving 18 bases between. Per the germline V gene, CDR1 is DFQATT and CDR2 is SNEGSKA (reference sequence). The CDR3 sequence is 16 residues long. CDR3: CSARAGNTASTDTQYF. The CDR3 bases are TGCAGTGCTCGGGCGGGGAACACCGCTAGCACAGATACGCAGTATTTT.

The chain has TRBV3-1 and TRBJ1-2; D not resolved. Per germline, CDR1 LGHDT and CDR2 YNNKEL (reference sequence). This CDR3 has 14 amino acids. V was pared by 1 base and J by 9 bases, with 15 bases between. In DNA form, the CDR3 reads TGTGCCAGCAGCCAAGTAGTAGGGTCCAGGAGCTACACCTTC. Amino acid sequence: CASSQVVGSRSYTF.

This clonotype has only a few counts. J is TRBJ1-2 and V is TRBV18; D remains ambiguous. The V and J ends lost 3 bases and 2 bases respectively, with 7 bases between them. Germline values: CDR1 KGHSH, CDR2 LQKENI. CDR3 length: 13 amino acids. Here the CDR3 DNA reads TGTGCCAGCTCACCTGGTCGGAACTATGGCTACACCTTC. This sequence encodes CASSPGRNYGYTF. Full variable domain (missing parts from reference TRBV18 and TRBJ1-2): NAGVMQNPRHLVRRRGQEARLRCSPMKGHSHVYWYRQLPEEGLKFMVYLQKENIIDESGMPKERFSAEFPKEGPSILRIQQVVRGDSAAYFCASSPGRNYGYTFGSGTRLTVV.

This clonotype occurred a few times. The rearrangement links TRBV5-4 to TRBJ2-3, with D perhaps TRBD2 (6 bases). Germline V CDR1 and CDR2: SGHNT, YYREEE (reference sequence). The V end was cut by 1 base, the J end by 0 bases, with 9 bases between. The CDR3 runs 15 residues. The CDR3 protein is CASSLRLGSTDTQYF. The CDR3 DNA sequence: TGTGCCAGCAGCTTGCGACTAGGGAGCACAGATACGCAGTATTTT.

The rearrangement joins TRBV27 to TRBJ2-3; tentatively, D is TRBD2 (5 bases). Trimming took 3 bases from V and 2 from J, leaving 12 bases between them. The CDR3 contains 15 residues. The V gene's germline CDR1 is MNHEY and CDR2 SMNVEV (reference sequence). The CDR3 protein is CASSFGVPLTDTQYF. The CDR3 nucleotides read TGTGCCAGCAGTTTCGGGGTCCCCCTCACAGATACGCAGTATTTT.

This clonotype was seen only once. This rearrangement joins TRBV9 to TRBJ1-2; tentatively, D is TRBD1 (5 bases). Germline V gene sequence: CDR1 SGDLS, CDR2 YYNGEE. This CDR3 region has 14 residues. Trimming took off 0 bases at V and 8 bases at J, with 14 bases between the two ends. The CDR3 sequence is CASSVAGRDLGYTF. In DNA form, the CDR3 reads TGTGCCAGCAGCGTAGCTGGACGGGACTTAGGCTACACCTTC.

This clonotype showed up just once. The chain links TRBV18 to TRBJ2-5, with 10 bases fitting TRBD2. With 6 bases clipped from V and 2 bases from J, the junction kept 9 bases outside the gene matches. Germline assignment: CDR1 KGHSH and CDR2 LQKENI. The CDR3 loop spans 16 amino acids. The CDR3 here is CASSPPGLAHQETQYF. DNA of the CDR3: TGTGCCAGCTCTCCCCCGGGACTAGCGCATCAAGAGACCCAGTACTTC. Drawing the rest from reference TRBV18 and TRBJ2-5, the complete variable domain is NAGVMQNPRHLVRRRGQEARLRCSPMKGHSHVYWYRQLPEEGLKFMVYLQKENIIDESGMPKERFSAEFPKEGPSILRIQQVVRGDSAAYFCASSPPGLAHQETQYFGPGTRLLVL.

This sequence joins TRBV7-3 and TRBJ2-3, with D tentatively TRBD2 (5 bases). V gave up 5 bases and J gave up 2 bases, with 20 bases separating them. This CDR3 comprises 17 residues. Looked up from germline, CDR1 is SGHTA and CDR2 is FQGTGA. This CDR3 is CASSRNWRRVHTDTQYF. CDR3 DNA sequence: TGTGCCAGCAGCCGGAATTGGAGGCGGGTCCACACAGATACGCAGTATTTT.

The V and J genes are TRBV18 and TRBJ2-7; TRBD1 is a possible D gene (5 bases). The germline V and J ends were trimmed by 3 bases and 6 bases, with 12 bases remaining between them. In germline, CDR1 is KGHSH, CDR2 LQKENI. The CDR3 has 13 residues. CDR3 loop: CASSPLTGGEQYF. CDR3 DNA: TGTGCCAGCTCACCCTTAACAGGCGGCGAGCAGTACTTC.

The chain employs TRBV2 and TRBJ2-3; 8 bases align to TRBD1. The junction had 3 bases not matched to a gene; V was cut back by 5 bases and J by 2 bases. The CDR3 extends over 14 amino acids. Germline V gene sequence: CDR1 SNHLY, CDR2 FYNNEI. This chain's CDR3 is CASSPGGFTDTQYF. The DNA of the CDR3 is TGTGCCAGCAGTCCAGGGGGCTTCACAGATACGCAGTATTTT.

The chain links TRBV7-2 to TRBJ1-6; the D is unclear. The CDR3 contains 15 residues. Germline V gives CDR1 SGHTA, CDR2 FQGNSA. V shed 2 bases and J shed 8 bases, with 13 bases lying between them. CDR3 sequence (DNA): TGTGCCAGCAGCTTAATCCCGGGAAGGGATTCACCCCTCCACTTT. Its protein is CASSLIPGRDSPLHF.

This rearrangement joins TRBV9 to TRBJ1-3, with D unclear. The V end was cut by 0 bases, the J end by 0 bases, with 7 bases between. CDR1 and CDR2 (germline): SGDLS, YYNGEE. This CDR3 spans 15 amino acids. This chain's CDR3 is CASSVEGNSGNTIYF. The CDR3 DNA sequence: TGTGCCAGCAGCGTAGAAGGAAACTCTGGAAACACCATATATTTT.

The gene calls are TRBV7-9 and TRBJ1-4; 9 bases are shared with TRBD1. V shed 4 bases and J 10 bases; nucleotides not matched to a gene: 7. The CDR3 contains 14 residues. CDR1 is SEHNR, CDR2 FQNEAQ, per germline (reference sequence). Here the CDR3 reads CASSSRDRVGKLFF. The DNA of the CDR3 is TGTGCCAGCAGCTCTCGGGACAGGGTGGGAAAACTGTTTTTT.

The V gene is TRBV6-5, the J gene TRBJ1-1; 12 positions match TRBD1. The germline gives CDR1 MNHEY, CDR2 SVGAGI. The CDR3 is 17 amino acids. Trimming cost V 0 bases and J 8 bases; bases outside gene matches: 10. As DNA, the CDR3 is TGTGCCAGCAGTTACTCGGTGGGACAGGGGGCGTCCACGGAAGCTTTCTTT. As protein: CASSYSVGQGASTEAFF.

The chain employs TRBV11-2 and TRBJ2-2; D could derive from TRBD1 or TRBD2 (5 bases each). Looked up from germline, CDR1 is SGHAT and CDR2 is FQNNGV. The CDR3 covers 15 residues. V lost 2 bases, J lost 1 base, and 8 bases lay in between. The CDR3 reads CASSLNGGNTGELFF. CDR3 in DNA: TGTGCCAGCAGCTTAAATGGGGGGAACACCGGGGAGCTGTTTTTT.